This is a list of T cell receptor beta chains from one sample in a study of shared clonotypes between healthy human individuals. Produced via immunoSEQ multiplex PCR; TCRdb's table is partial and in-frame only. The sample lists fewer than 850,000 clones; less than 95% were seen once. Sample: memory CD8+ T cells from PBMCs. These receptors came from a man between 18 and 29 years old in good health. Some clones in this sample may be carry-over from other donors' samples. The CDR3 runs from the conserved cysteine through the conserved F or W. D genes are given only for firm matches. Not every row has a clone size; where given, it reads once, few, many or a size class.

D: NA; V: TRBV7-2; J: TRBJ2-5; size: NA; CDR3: CASSLGVGFRQETQYF; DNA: TGTGCCAGCAGCTTAGGAGTAGGATTCCGACAAGAGACCCAGTACTTC
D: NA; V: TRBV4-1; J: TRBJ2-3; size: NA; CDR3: CASSQVSPASNTQYF; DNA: TGCGCCAGCAGCCAAGTGAGTCCGGCTAGCAATACGCAGTATTTT
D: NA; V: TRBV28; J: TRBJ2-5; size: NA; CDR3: CASSLESGTQETQYF; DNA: TGTGCCAGCAGTTTAGAGTCCGGGACGCAAGAGACCCAGTACTTC
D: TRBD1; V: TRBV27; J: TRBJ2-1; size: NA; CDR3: CASSTGTGTYNEQFF; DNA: TGTGCCAGCAGCACCGGGACAGGGACCTACAATGAGCAGTTCTTC
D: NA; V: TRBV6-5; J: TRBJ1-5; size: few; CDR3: CASSSSRWSSNQPQHF; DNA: TGTGCCAGCAGTTCCTCCAGGTGGAGTAGCAATCAGCCCCAGCATTTT
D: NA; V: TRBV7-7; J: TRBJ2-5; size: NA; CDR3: CASSLVGPDVGTQYF; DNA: TGTGCCAGCAGCTTAGTTGGACCCGATGTTGGGACCCAGTACTTC
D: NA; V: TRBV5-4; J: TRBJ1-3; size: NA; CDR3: CASSWGGSGNTIYF; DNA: TGTGCCAGCAGCTGGGGCGGCTCTGGAAACACCATATATTTT
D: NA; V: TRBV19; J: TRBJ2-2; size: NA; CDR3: CASSILGPIGELFF; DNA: TGTGCCAGTAGTATTCTTGGCCCGATCGGGGAGCTGTTTTTT
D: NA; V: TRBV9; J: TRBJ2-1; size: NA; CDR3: CASSVGWDVYNEQFF; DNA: TGTGCCAGCAGCGTAGGTTGGGACGTATACAATGAGCAGTTCTTC
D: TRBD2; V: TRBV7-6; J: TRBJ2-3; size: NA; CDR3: CASSPLAGFSTDTQYF; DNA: TGTGCCAGCAGCCCCTTAGCGGGCTTTAGCACAGATACGCAGTATTTT
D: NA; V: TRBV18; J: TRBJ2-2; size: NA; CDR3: CASSFQASALTGELFF; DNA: TGTGCCAGCTCATTCCAGGCGTCTGCCCTCACCGGGGAGCTGTTTTTT
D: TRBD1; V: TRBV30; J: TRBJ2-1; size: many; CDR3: CAWSVGTGVNEQFF; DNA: TGTGCCTGGAGTGTGGGGACAGGGGTTAATGAGCAGTTCTTC
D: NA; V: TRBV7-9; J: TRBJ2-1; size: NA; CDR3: CASSLWSSTPYNEQFF; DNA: TGTGCCAGCAGCTTATGGTCCTCGACCCCCTACAATGAGCAGTTCTTC
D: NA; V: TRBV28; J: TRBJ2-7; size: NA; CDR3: CASSFKPGEQYF; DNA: TGTGCCAGCAGTTTCAAGCCGGGCGAGCAGTACTTC
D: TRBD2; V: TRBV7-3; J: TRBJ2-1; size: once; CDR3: CASSLRGGEQFF; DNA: TGTGCCAGCAGCTTAAGGGGGGGAGAGCAGTTCTTC
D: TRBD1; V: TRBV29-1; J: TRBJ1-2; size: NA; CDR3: CSVEEGQGQGYTF; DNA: TGCAGCGTTGAAGAGGGACAGGGTCAGGGCTACACCTTC
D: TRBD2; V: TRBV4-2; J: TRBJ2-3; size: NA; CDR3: CASSQPGRVAGGTDTQYF; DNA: TGTGCCAGCAGCCAACCGGGAAGGGTAGCGGGAGGGACAGATACGCAGTATTTT
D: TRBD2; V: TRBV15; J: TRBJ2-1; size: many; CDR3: CATSRGTSGYNEQFF; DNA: TGTGCCACCAGCAGAGGGACTAGCGGGTACAATGAGCAGTTCTTC
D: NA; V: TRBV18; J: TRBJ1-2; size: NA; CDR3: CASSLIGQTRLDGYTF; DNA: TGTGCCAGCTCACTTATCGGACAGACTCGTCTCGATGGCTACACCTTC
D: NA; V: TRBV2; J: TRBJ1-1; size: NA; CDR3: CASSDSEGRTEAFF; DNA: TGTGCCAGCAGTGACTCCGAAGGGAGGACTGAAGCTTTCTTT